This TCR beta chain was sequenced in a study of cytomegalovirus exposure and HLA in healthy donors. Overall study results and limits: Relative to the approximately 670-donor mean, N-insertions were reportedly fewer in an Asian-associated ancestry cluster in a later analysis. Analysis performed later showed TCR beta chains linked to HLA being more clonally expanded than equally common others. Cytomegalovirus status, reportedly, was diagnosed with high specificity and sensitivity by the classifier.

Trimming left V 7 bases short and J 0 bases short, with 13 bases between. The CDR3 covers 15 residues. Germline CDR1 is MNHEY and CDR2 is SVGAGI. 13 Jbeta primers and 60 Vbeta primers were used for the PCR. This table comes from immunoSEQ multiplex PCR, and its TCRdb copy is limited to in-frame clones, with some not included. Among roughly 150,000 clones listed, more than 60% were seen once. This clone came up a few times. What it recognizes is unknown. J is TRBJ1-5 and V is TRBV6-5; D uncertain. The receptor was isolated from a man younger than 35 in good health and CMV-seropositive. The sequenced sample consisted of PBMCs. Here the CDR3 reads CASNLRVYSNQPQHF. DNA for the CDR3: TGTGCCAGCAATCTCCGGGTTTATAGCAATCAGCCCCAGCATTTT.